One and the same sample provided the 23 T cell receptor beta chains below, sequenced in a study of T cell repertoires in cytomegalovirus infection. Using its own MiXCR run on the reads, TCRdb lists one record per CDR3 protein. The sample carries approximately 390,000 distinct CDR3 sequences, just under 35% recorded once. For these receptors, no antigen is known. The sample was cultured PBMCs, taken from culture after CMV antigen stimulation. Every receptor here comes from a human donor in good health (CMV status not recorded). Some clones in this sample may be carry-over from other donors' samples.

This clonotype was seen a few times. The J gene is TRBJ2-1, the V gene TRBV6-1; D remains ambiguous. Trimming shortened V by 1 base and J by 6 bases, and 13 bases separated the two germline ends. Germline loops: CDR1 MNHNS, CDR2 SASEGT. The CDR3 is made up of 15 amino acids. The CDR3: CASSEGPRARNEQFF. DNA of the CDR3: TGTGCCAGCAGTGAAGGTCCAAGGGCTCGCAATGAGCAGTTCTTC.

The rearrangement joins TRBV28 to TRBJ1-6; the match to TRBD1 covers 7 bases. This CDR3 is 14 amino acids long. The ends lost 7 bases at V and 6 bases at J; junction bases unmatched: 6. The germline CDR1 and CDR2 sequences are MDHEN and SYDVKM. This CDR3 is CASKEGAGNSPLHF. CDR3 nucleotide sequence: TGTGCCAGCAAGGAGGGGGCCGGTAATTCACCCCTCCACTTT.

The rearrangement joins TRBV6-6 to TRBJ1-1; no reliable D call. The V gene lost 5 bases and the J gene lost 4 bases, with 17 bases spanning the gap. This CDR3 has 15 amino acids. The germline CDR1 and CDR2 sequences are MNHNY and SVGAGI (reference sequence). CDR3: CASSALRGLGTEAFF. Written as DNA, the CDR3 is TGTGCCAGCAGTGCGCTTCGGGGTCTTGGCACTGAAGCTTTCTTT.

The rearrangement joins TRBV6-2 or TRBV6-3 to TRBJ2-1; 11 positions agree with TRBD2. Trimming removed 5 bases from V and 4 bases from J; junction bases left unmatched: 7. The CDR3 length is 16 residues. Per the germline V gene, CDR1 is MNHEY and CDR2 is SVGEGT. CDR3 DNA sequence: TGTGCCAGCAGTAGGACTGGACTAGCGGGTTACAATGAGCAGTTCTTC. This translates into CASSRTGLAGYNEQFF.

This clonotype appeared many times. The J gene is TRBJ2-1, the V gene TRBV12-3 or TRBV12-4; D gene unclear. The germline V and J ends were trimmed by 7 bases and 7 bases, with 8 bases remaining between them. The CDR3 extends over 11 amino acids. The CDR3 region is CASKLMNEQFF. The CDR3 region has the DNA TGTGCCAGCAAGTTAATGAATGAGCAGTTCTTC.

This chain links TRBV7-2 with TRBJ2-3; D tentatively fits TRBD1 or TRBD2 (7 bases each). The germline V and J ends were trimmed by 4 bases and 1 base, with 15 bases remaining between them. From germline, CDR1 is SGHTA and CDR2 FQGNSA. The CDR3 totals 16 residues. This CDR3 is CASSSLQGGGTDTQYF. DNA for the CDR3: TGTGCCAGCAGCTCACTTCAGGGGGGGGGCACAGATACGCAGTATTTT.

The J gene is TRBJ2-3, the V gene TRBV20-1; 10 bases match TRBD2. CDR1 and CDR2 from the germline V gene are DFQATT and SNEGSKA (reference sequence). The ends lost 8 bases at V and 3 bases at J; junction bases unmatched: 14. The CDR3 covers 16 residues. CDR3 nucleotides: TGCAGTCCGGAGCCCTCTAGCGGGAGTCGTACAGATACGCAGTATTTT. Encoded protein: CSPEPSSGSRTDTQYF.

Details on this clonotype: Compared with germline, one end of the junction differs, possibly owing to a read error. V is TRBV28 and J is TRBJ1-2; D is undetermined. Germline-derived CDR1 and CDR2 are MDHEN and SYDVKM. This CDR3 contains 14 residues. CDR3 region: CASSSQTTNYSYTF. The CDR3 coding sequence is TGTGCCAGCAGTTCGCAGACGACTAACTATAGCTACACCTTC.

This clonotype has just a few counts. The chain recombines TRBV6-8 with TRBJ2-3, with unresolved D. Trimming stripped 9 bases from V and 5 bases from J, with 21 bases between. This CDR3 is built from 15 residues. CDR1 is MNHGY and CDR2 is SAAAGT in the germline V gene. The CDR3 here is CASRLLRAEKDTQYF. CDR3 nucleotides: TGTGCCAGTAGACTCCTTCGGGCGGAAAAAGATACGCAGTATTTT.

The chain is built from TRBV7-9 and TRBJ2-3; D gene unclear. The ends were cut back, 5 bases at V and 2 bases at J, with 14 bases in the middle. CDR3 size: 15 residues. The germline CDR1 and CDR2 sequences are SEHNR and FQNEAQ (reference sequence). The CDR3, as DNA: TGTGCCAGCAGCCCGGCGACTGGCCCCACAGATACGCAGTATTTT. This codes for CASSPATGPTDTQYF.

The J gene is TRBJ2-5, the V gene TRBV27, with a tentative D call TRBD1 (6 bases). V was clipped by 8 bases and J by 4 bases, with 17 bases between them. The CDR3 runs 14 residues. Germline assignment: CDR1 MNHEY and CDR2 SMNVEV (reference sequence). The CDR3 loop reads CASRGRGRVETQYF. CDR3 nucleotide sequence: TGTGCCAGCCGGGGCAGGGGAAGGGTAGAGACCCAGTACTTC.

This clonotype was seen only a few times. Here the CDR3 reads CASSSLPGQANIQYF. The DNA of the CDR3 is TGTGCCAGCAGCTCGTTACCGGGACAGGCAAACATTCAGTACTTC. J is TRBJ2-4 and V is TRBV28, with 8 bases lining up with TRBD1. The germline CDR1 and CDR2 sequences are MDHEN and SYDVKM. This CDR3 is built from 15 residues. J was trimmed by 6 bases and V by 6 bases; bases with no gene match: 10.

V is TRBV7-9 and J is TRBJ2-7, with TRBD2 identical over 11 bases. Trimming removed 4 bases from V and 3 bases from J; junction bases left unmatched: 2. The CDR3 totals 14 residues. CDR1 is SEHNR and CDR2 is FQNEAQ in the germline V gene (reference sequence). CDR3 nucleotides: TGTGCCAGCAGCTCGGGACTAGCGGACTACGAGCAGTACTTC. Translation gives CASSSGLADYEQYF.

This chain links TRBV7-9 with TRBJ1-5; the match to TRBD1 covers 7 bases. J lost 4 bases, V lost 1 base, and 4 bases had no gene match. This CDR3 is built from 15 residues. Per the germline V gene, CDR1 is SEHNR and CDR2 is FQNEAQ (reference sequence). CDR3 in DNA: TGTGCCAGCAGCTTAGAAGGCAGGGGGAATCAGCCCCAGCATTTT. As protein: CASSLEGRGNQPQHF.

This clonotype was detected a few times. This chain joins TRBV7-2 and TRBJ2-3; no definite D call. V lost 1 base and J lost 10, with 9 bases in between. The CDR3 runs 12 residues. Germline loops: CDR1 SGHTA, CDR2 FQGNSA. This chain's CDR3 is CASSLGSRPQYF. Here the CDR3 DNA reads TGTGCCAGCAGCTTAGGTTCGCGACCGCAGTATTTT.

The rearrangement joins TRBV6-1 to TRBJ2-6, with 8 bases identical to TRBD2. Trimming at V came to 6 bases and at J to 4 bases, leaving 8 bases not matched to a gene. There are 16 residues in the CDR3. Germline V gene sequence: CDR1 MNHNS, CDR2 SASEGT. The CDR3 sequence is CASRERGGVGANVLTF. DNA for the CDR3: TGTGCCAGCAGAGAACGGGGGGGGGTCGGGGCCAACGTCCTGACTTTC.

This chain's CDR3 is CASGTGGNTDTQYF. CDR3 bases: TGTGCCAGCGGCACAGGGGGTAACACAGATACGCAGTATTTT. The V and J genes are TRBV7-2 and TRBJ2-3; 8 bases fit TRBD1. V shed 8 bases, J shed 2 bases, and the junction held 6 bases outside the gene matches. Looked up from germline, CDR1 is SGHTA and CDR2 is FQGNSA. This CDR3 spans 14 amino acids.

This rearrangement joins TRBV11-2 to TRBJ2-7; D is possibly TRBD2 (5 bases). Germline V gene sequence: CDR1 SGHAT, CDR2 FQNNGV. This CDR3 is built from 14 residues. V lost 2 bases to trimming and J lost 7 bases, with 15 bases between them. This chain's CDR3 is CASSLKRSTGEQYF. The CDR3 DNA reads TGTGCCAGCAGCTTAAAGCGTTCCACGGGGGAGCAGTACTTC.

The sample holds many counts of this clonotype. The CDR3 DNA reads as TGTGCCAGCAGCTTAGCAGCGGGAGTCGACAATGAGCAGTTCTTC. It specifies CASSLAAGVDNEQFF. The rearrangement joins TRBV7-2 to TRBJ2-1, with 8 nucleotides matching TRBD2. The V and J ends lost 0 bases and 5 bases, in that order; junction bases with no gene match: 3. The CDR3 is made up of 15 amino acids. Germline lookup yields CDR1 SGHTA and CDR2 FQGNSA.

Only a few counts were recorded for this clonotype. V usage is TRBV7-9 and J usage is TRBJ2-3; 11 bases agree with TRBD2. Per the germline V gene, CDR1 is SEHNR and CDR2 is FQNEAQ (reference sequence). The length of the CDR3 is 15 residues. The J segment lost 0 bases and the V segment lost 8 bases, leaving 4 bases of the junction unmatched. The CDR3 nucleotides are TGTGCCAGCGAGGGACTAGCGGCTAGCACAGATACGCAGTATTTT. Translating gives CASEGLAASTDTQYF. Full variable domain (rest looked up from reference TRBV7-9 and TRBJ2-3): DTGVSQNPRHKITKRGQNVTFRCDPISEHNRLYWYRQTLGQGPEFLTYFQNEAQLEKSRLLSDRFSAERPKGSFSTLEIQRTEQGDSAMYLCASEGLAASTDTQYFGPGTRLTVL.

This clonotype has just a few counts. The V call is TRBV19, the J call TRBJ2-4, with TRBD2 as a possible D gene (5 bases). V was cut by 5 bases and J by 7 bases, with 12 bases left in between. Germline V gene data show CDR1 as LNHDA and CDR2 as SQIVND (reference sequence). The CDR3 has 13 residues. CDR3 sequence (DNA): TGTGCCAGTAGTCGTGGGGAGAGCAACATTCAGTACTTC. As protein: CASSRGESNIQYF.

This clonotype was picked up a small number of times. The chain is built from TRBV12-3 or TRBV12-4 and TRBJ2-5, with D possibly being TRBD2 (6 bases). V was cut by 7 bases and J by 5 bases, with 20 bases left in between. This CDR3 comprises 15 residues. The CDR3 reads CASTFLSGEGETQYF. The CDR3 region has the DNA TGTGCCAGCACCTTCCTATCGGGAGAGGGGGAGACCCAGTACTTC.

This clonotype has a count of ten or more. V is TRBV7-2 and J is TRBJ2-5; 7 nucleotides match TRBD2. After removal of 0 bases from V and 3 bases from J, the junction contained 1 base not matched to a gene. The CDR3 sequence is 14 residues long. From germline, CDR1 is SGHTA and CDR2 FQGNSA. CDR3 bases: TGTGCCAGCAGCTTAGCAAGCGGGAAAGAGACCCAGTACTTC. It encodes CASSLASGKETQYF.